Listed below are T cell receptor beta chains from one sample, sequenced in a study of T-cell reconstitution after alpha-beta-depleted transplantation in children. TCRdb passed the PCR reads through MiXCR, listing each CDR3 protein once. The sample contains 400,000 to 500,000 distinct CDR3 sequences, approximately 11% of which appear only once. The sample was PBMCs from the stem cell graft donor, taken from the stem cell graft. All receptors derive from a human donor who donated a stem cell graft to a child with acute myeloid leukemia. Each CDR3 is given with its conserved first and last residue. Fields, in order: CDR3 length, V gene, D gene, clone size, J gene, CDR3 DNA, CDR3 protein. D genes are given only for firm matches. Size values are once, few and many counts, or a class for expanded clones, and some rows have none.

15	TRBV7-9	NA	NA	TRBJ1-2	TGTGCCAGCAGCGGACAGATAACAACCGCTTATGGCTACACCTTC	CASSGQITTAYGYTF
14	TRBV27	TRBD1	NA	TRBJ1-2	TGTGCCAGCAGTTTAGGACAGGGGTTCTATGGCTACACCTTC	CASSLGQGFYGYTF
14	TRBV10-2	TRBD1	NA	TRBJ2-3	TGCGCCAGCAGCCTGGACAGGGTAATAGATACGCAGTATTTT	CASSLDRVIDTQYF
17	TRBV29-1	TRBD1	few	TRBJ1-1	TGCAGCGTTCTTACCTGGGGGACAGGGGACCCTGGCACTGAAGCTTTCTTT	CSVLTWGTGDPGTEAFF
14	TRBV9	NA	many	TRBJ2-2	TGTGCCAGCAGCGCCAATCGGGGCACCGGGGAGCTGTTTTTT	CASSANRGTGELFF
12	TRBV29-1	NA	few	TRBJ2-2	TGCAGCGTTGTCGCCGGCACCGGGGAGCTGTTTTTT	CSVVAGTGELFF
13	TRBV2	NA	NA	TRBJ1-2	TGTGCCAGCAGTGTGGACAAGAACTATGGCTACACCTTC	CASSVDKNYGYTF
17	TRBV5-4	TRBD1	few	TRBJ1-6	TGTGCCAGCAGCGATGGATGGGGCAGGGGGCCCAATTCACCCCTCCACTTT	CASSDGWGRGPNSPLHF
17	TRBV20-1	TRBD1	few	TRBJ1-6	TGCAGTGCTAGGGATCCGGGGCAGGGGGCTTATAATTCACCCCTCCACTTT	CSARDPGQGAYNSPLHF
16	TRBV20-1	TRBD2	few	TRBJ2-2	TGCAGTGCTCAATCGCGGGGGGCGCGGAACACCGGGGAGCTGTTTTTT	CSAQSRGARNTGELFF
14	TRBV20-1	TRBD2	NA	TRBJ2-3	TGCAGTGCTAGAGACGGGGCGGGAGGAGATACGCAGTATTTT	CSARDGAGGDTQYF
14	TRBV29-1	TRBD2	many	TRBJ2-1	TGCAGCGTTGGGACGTCGGGAGGGAGAAATGAGCAGTTCTTC	CSVGTSGGRNEQFF
16	TRBV7-9	NA	NA	TRBJ1-1	TGTGCCAGCAGCTTAGTCGGACCCGGAATGAACACTGAAGCTTTCTTT	CASSLVGPGMNTEAFF
13	TRBV12-3/TRBV12-4	NA	many	TRBJ2-3	TGTGCCAGCAGTGTACAGATTACAGATACGCAGTATTTT	CASSVQITDTQYF
15	TRBV7-2	NA	many	TRBJ2-1	TGTGCCAGCAGCTTTACCGTTGGAGCGTATAATGAGCAGTTCTTC	CASSFTVGAYNEQFF
16	TRBV5-1	TRBD2	many	TRBJ2-2	TGCGCCAGCAGCCCCCAAGCGGGGATGAACACCGGGGAGCTGTTTTTT	CASSPQAGMNTGELFF
15	TRBV7-3	TRBD2	NA	TRBJ2-5	TGTGCCAGCAGCAAGACTAGCGGGGTTCAAGAGACCCAGTACTTC	CASSKTSGVQETQYF
15	TRBV7-6	TRBD1	NA	TRBJ2-5	TGTGCCAGCAGCCCGATCCGGACAGGGGTCGAGACCCAGTACTTC	CASSPIRTGVETQYF
12	TRBV4-1	NA	few	TRBJ2-1	TGCGCCAGCAGCCAAGGGGCGGGTGCACGGTTCTTC	CASSQGAGARFF
14	TRBV6-1	NA	NA	TRBJ2-7	TGTGCCACCCAGAACGGACCGCTGGCCTACGAGCAGTACTTC	CATQNGPLAYEQYF
14	TRBV6-5	NA	few	TRBJ1-1	TGTGCCAGCAGTTACCAGGGATCGGGCACTGAAGCTTTCTTT	CASSYQGSGTEAFF
16	TRBV6-2/TRBV6-3	NA	NA	TRBJ2-3	TGTGCCAGCAGTTACTCGCGGACAAGACCTACAGATACGCAGTATTTT	CASSYSRTRPTDTQYF
15	TRBV5-1	NA	few	TRBJ2-2	TGCGCCAGCAGCTTGGAGCAGGGGAACACCGGGGAGCTGTTTTTT	CASSLEQGNTGELFF
13	TRBV29-1	TRBD1	NA	TRBJ2-7	TGCAGCGTTAGCAGGACAGGGGAAGGCGAGCAGTACTTC	CSVSRTGEGEQYF
14	TRBV20-1	TRBD2	NA	TRBJ2-5	TGCAGCGACCGCGAGCGGGAGGTTGGGGAGACCCAGTACTTC	CSDREREVGETQYF
16	TRBV12-3/TRBV12-4	NA	few	TRBJ1-1	TGTGCCAGCAGTTTTCTCACGCCCCTTTTGAACACTGAAGCTTTCTTT	CASSFLTPLLNTEAFF
14	TRBV5-1	NA	few	TRBJ1-1	TGCGCCAGCAGCCATCGGGGAGTTGGGACTGAAGCTTTCTTT	CASSHRGVGTEAFF
16	TRBV5-5	TRBD2	many	TRBJ2-2	TGTGCCAGCAGCCGGGGACTAGCGGAGAACACCGGGGAGCTGTTTTTT	CASSRGLAENTGELFF
14	TRBV20-1	NA	few	TRBJ2-1	TGCAGTGCTACCGAGAGTCCTAGCTCGGGTGAGCAGTTCTTC	CSATESPSSGEQFF
17	TRBV6-1	TRBD1	few	TRBJ1-6	TGTGCCAGCAGCCCGGACAGGGTGGACTCCTATAATTCACCCCTCCACTTT	CASSPDRVDSYNSPLHF
16	TRBV20-1	NA	few	TRBJ1-6	TGCAGTGCTAGAGATCCCCAGAGCTCCTATAATTCACCCCTCCACTTT	CSARDPQSSYNSPLHF
17	TRBV6-1	NA	few	TRBJ1-4	TGTGCCAGCAGTGAAGCAAGGAGGAGGAGAGGCGGAGAAAAACTGTTTTTT	CASSEARRRRGGEKLFF
14	TRBV9	NA	few	TRBJ2-5	TGTGCCAGCAGCGTCGGCAGGGTAACAGAGACCCAGTACTTC	CASSVGRVTETQYF
13	TRBV7-2	NA	NA	TRBJ1-2	TGTGCCAGCAGCTTATCCAGGGGACATGGCTACACCTTC	CASSLSRGHGYTF
14	TRBV10-2	TRBD1	many	TRBJ2-1	TGCGCCAGCAGTATGGGGACAGGATACAATGAGCAGTTCTTC	CASSMGTGYNEQFF
14	TRBV6-1	TRBD2	many	TRBJ2-7	TGTGCCAGCAGTGAGACTAGCGGGAAGTACGAGCAGTACTTC	CASSETSGKYEQYF
15	TRBV5-1	NA	NA	TRBJ2-5	TGCGCCAGCAGCTTCTTAGACAGTTTGCAAGAGACCCAGTACTTC	CASSFLDSLQETQYF
19	TRBV4-2	NA	few	TRBJ2-3	TGTGCCAGCAGCCGAGGTCGTTTGTTGGCCCGAGAGAGCACAGATACGCAGTATTTT	CASSRGRLLARESTDTQYF
16	TRBV20-1	TRBD2	many	TRBJ2-5	TGCAGTGCTAGAGACCCTGGCGGGGGGGCACTGGAGACCCAGTACTTC	CSARDPGGGALETQYF
17	TRBV14	NA	many	TRBJ2-4	TGTGCCAGCAGCCAAGGAACAAGGGTCACAGGGCTTGACATTCAGTACTTC	CASSQGTRVTGLDIQYF